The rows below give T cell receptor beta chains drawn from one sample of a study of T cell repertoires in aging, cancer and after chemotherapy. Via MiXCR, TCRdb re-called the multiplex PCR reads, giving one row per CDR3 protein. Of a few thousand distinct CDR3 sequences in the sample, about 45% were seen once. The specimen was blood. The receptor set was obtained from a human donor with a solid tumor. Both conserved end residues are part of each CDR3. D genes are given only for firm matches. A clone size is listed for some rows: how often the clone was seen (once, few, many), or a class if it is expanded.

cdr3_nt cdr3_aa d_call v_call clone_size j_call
TGTGCCTGGAGTGGGGCCCGTTGGGGGACTGGCTATGGCTACACCTTC CAWSGARWGTGYGYTF NA TRBV30 few TRBJ1-2
TGTGCCAGCAGTACCCGCCTTAGGGAGGTCTACGAGCAGTACTTC CASSTRLREVYEQYF NA TRBV6-5 NA TRBJ2-7
TGTGCCAGCAGCCCCGGGAGTGAGGCGGAGACCCAGTACTTC CASSPGSEAETQYF NA TRBV7-9 NA TRBJ2-5
TGCAGCGCATTGGCAGAGACCCAGTACTTC CSALAETQYF NA TRBV29-1 NA TRBJ2-5
TGTGCCAGCAGCTTATACAAGCCTTCGCAAAGCTACACCTTC CASSLYKPSQSYTF NA TRBV7-2 NA TRBJ1-2
TGTGCCAGTAGTATCCCGGAGACTAGTTCAACAGATACGCAGTATTTT CASSIPETSSTDTQYF NA TRBV19 NA TRBJ2-3
TGCGCCAGCGGGGATCCCGAGGGACAGGGGATCAACGAGCAGTACTTC CASGDPEGQGINEQYF TRBD1 TRBV10-2 NA TRBJ2-7
TGTGCCAGCAGTGAAGCCGGGACAGGGGCCGAGCAGTACTTC CASSEAGTGAEQYF TRBD1 TRBV6-5 NA TRBJ2-7
TGTGCCTGGAGTGAGAAAGGCTACCAGGGATATTTT CAWSEKGYQGYF NA TRBV30 NA TRBJ1-3
TGTGCCAGTAGCGCGATGGGGGAAAGCGAGCAGTACTTC CASSAMGESEQYF NA TRBV19 few TRBJ2-7
TGTGCCAGCAGTGAAATGGGCCTGGGACAGAGGGTCGGGAGAGGCTACACCTTC CASSEMGLGQRVGRGYTF TRBD1 TRBV6-1 few TRBJ1-2
TGCAGTGCCAGAGCCCTAGAGGGTAACTATGGCTACACCTTC CSARALEGNYGYTF NA TRBV20-1 NA TRBJ1-2
TGTGCCAGCAGCTTAGGGGGGCAGAATCGGGGCTACACCTTC CASSLGGQNRGYTF NA TRBV7-2 large TRBJ1-2
TGCAGCGTCGAGATGAGCGGGAGCACAAATACGCAGTATTTT CSVEMSGSTNTQYF TRBD2 TRBV29-1 NA TRBJ2-3
TGTGCCACCAGTGGGACAGGGGGCGGAGATACGCAGTATTTT CATSGTGGGDTQYF TRBD1 TRBV24-1 once TRBJ2-3
TGCGCCAGCAGCTTGGAGGCCGAGCAGTACTTC CASSLEAEQYF NA TRBV5-1 NA TRBJ2-7
TGTGCCAGCAGTTTAAATCCTTGGGAGCAGTTCTTC CASSLNPWEQFF NA TRBV27 NA TRBJ2-1
TGCAGTGCTAGACCCCAAGACAGAGATAATGAAAAACTGTTTTTT CSARPQDRDNEKLFF NA TRBV20-1 NA TRBJ1-4
TGTGCCAGCAGTTACTCCCTCGGCCCCAAGACCCAGTACTTC CASSYSLGPKTQYF NA TRBV6-5 NA TRBJ2-5
TGTGCCAGCAGCTCCCGGGACAGGGGTCGTGGTGGCTACACCTTC CASSSRDRGRGGYTF TRBD1 TRBV7-9 NA TRBJ1-2
TGTGCCATCGTCTCGGGGGGGCACACGGGGACCCAGTACTTC CAIVSGGHTGTQYF TRBD2 TRBV7-2 NA TRBJ2-5
TGTGCCAGCAGTGGCTGGGACGCTTCCTACGAGCAGTACTTC CASSGWDASYEQYF NA TRBV6-6 once TRBJ2-7
TGTGCCAGCAGTCCTCAAGACAGATCATCTGGAAACACCATATATTTT CASSPQDRSSGNTIYF NA TRBV11-1 NA TRBJ1-3
TGTGCCTGGACCTTCAGGGGAAACACCATATATTTT CAWTFRGNTIYF NA TRBV30 NA TRBJ1-3
TGTGCCAGCAGGGGGAGCGGGGCCATCCCCTACGAGCAGTACTTC CASRGSGAIPYEQYF TRBD2 TRBV11-2 few TRBJ2-7
TGTGCCAGCAGTTCCCCCCAGGGACAGGGGAAACCCCGCGATTACGAGCAGTACTTC CASSSPQGQGKPRDYEQYF TRBD1 TRBV27 few TRBJ2-7
TGTGCCAGCAGTTATGACCCGGACAGAGCCTATGGCTACACCTTC CASSYDPDRAYGYTF NA TRBV6-6 NA TRBJ1-2
TGTGCCAGTCATAGCTCTGGAAACACCATATATTTT CASHSSGNTIYF NA TRBV6-1 few TRBJ1-3
TGTGCCAGCAGCCCCCCATCGAGAAACACCATATATTTT CASSPPSRNTIYF NA TRBV7-2 NA TRBJ1-3
TGCAGCGTTGAAGGGTGGTCGGAGAGGGCCTACAATGAGCAGTTCTTC CSVEGWSERAYNEQFF NA TRBV29-1 NA TRBJ2-1
TGCAGTGCCCCAGGTGGGGTTGAGCAGTTCTTC CSAPGGVEQFF NA TRBV20-1 few TRBJ2-1
TGTGCCAGTAGAAGCCCCGTGGGGGGAGCGCCGAACACCGGGGAGCTGTTTTTT CASRSPVGGAPNTGELFF NA TRBV19 NA TRBJ2-2
TGTGCCAGCAGTTGGCCAAATCAGCCCCAGCATTTT CASSWPNQPQHF NA TRBV6-2/TRBV6-3 NA TRBJ1-5
TGTGCCAGCAGCTTGACTAGCGGGGGCTACGAGCAGTACTTC CASSLTSGGYEQYF TRBD2 TRBV7-2 NA TRBJ2-7
TGTGCCAGCAGTACCTCAACCGCGGGGGTGTTTGTAGATACGCAGTATTTT CASSTSTAGVFVDTQYF TRBD2 TRBV6-5 NA TRBJ2-3
TGCAGTGCCCGCGGCGGCTATCTCTACGAGCAGTACTTC CSARGGYLYEQYF NA TRBV20-1 few TRBJ2-7
TGTGCCAGTAGTGACCTGACAGGGCGCCGTGGGGGAGGAGGGGCCAACGTCCTGACTTTC CASSDLTGRRGGGGANVLTF NA TRBV19 few TRBJ2-6
TGTGCCAGTTCGAAGACAGGGTATGACGAGCAGTACTTC CASSKTGYDEQYF TRBD1 TRBV19 NA TRBJ2-7